Included here is one T cell receptor (beta chain) sequence, with context. V lost 4 bases and J 0 bases, leaving 10 bases between the germline ends. The V gene's germline CDR1 is LGHDT and CDR2 YNNKEL (reference sequence). This CDR3 has 15 amino acids. Some clones are missing from TCRdb's copy, which holds only in-frame ones; the method was immunoSEQ multiplex PCR. The sample carries some 160,000 clones, around four fifths recorded once. This specimen belongs to a study of blood T cell repertoires in COVID-19. Study context: Collection of acute and convalescent COVID-19 samples took place in the United States, Italy and Spain.

The specimen sequenced was PBMCs or T cells enriched from blood (not recorded which). The TCR originated in a woman between 40 and 50 years old who had recovered from COVID-19. This chain connects TRBV3-1 (or the pseudogene TRBV3-2) to TRBJ1-3; tentatively, D is TRBD1 (6 bases). As DNA, the CDR3 is TGTGCCAGCAGCCCTGGACAGAGCTCTGGAAACACCATATATTTT. Protein: CASSPGQSSGNTIYF.